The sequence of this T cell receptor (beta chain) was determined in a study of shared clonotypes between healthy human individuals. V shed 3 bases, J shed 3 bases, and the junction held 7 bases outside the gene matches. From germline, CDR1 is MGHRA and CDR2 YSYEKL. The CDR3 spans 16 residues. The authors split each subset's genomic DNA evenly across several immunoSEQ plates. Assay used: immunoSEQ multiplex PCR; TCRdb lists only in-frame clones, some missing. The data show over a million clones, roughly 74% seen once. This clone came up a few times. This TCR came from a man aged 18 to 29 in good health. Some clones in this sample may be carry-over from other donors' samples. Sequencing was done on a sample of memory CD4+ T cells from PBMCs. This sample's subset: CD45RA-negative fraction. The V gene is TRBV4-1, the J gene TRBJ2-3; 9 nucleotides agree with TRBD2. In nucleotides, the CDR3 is TGCGCCAGCAGCCACCCGGGACTAGCACGGACAGATACGCAGTATTTT. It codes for CASSHPGLARTDTQYF.